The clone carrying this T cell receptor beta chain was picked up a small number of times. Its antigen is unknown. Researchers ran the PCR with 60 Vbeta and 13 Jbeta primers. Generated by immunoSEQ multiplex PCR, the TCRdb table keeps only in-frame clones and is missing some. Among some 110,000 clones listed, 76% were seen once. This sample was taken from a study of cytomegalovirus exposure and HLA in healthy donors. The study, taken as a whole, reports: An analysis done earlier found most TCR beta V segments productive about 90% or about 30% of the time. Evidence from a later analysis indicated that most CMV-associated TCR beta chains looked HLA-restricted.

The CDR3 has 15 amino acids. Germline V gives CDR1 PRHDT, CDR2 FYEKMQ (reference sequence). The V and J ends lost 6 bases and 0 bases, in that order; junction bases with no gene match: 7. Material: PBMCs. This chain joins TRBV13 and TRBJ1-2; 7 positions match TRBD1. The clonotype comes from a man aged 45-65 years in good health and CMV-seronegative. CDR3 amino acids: CASRGTGTANYGYTF. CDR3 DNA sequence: TGTGCCAGCAGGGGAACCGGGACAGCTAACTATGGCTACACCTTC.